The 23 T cell receptor beta chains below come from one sample, sequenced in a study of shared clonotypes between healthy human individuals (dated by TCRdb to about 2020). Library prep was done by the immunoSEQ multiplex PCR assay. TCRdb re-hosts the immuneACCESS table, in-frame sequences only. Its copies lack some clones; in the studies checked, an unresolved V gene accounts for under half of them, and the cause for the rest is not known. Within this sample are around 560,000 clones, with 85% to 95% of them counted one time only. The ten top clones hold over 0.1% of the sample. CD8 naive samples were CD45RO-negative cells positively selected for CCR7, giving a CD45RA+CCR7+ population that excluded TemRA cells. The sequenced sample was naive CD8+ T cells sorted from blood. Explained via the paper, the cell subset or site label denotes: CD45RA+CCR7+. These receptors all stem from a woman aged 25 to 39 in good health.

V and J are TRBV4-1 and TRBJ2-1; 13 positions match TRBD2. Germline CDR1 is MGHRA and CDR2 is YSYEKL. Trimming cost V 0 bases and J 4 bases; bases outside gene matches: 9. The CDR3 has 19 amino acids. The CDR3 here is CASSQDKATSGRKYNEQFF. In DNA form, the CDR3 reads TGCGCCAGCAGCCAAGATAAGGCGACTAGCGGGAGGAAATACAATGAGCAGTTCTTC.

The J gene is TRBJ1-1, the V gene TRBV19, with unresolved D. V lost 0 bases and J lost 2, with 10 bases in between. Germline V gives CDR1 LNHDA, CDR2 SQIVND (reference sequence). The CDR3 is 15 amino acids. CDR3 coding DNA: TGTGCCAGTAGTATAGATCTAGAGGTAAACACTGAAGCTTTCTTT. Translated: CASSIDLEVNTEAFF.

The chain carries TRBV13 and TRBJ2-5; weak D call: TRBD2 (5 bases). Germline CDR1 reads PRHDT; CDR2 reads FYEKMQ (reference sequence). The ends were cut back, 0 bases at V and 2 bases at J, with 7 bases in the middle. The CDR3 loop spans 14 amino acids. The CDR3 spells CASSLGPGQETQYF. The CDR3 coding sequence is TGTGCCAGCAGCTTAGGACCGGGACAAGAGACCCAGTACTTC.

The chain uses TRBV5-4 and TRBJ2-7; D not certain. CDR3 length: 13 amino acids. Germline V gene data show CDR1 as SGHNT and CDR2 as YYREEE (reference sequence). V was trimmed by 4 bases and J by 6 bases, leaving 14 bases between them. CDR3 protein: CASSRNPPGEQYF. CDR3 DNA: TGTGCCAGCAGCAGAAACCCACCGGGCGAGCAGTACTTC.

The chain joins TRBV5-5 to TRBJ1-2, with 10 bases matching TRBD1. The CDR3 is made up of 16 amino acids. CDR1 and CDR2 from the germline V gene are SGHKS and YYEKEE (reference sequence). The V gene end was trimmed by 0 bases and the J gene end by 8 bases; junction bases not matched to a gene: 10. The CDR3 coding sequence is TGTGCCAGCAGCTTGGGAAGGACAGGGGGAGGTAAAGGCTACACCTTC. Its protein product is CASSLGRTGGGKGYTF.

V and J are TRBV27 and TRBJ2-2, with 13 positions matching TRBD2. The CDR3 length is 14 residues. Germline trimming cut 6 bases from V and 7 bases from J; bases unmatched to any gene: 2. Germline values: CDR1 MNHEY, CDR2 SMNVEV (reference sequence). The CDR3 region is CASRLAGGVGELFF. In DNA, the CDR3 is TGTGCCAGCAGACTAGCGGGAGGGGTCGGGGAGCTGTTTTTT.

The CDR3 coding sequence is TGTGCCAGCAGCTTGGGCGGGGGCGGTGGCACTGAAGCTTTCTTT. Protein product: CASSLGGGGGTEAFF. The chain uses TRBV5-6 and TRBJ1-1, with a weak D call TRBD1 (6 bases). Germline V CDR1 and CDR2: SGHDT, YYEEEE. Trimming pared 0 bases from V and 4 bases from J, leaving 13 bases between. This CDR3 spans 15 amino acids.

The rearrangement joins TRBV6-5 to TRBJ2-1; D is perhaps TRBD1 (6 bases). CDR3 length: 15 amino acids. Germline CDR1 MNHEY, CDR2 SVGAGI. V was shortened by 4 bases and J by 2 bases, with 12 bases between the two germline ends. The CDR3 sequence: CASSLGDTAYNEQFF. The CDR3 coding sequence is TGTGCCAGCAGTTTGGGGGACACCGCCTACAATGAGCAGTTCTTC.

J is TRBJ2-7 and V is TRBV28; D may be TRBD2 (6 bases). CDR1 and CDR2 (germline): MDHEN, SYDVKM. The germline V and J ends were trimmed by 3 bases and 6 bases, with 9 bases remaining between them. The CDR3 loop spans 12 amino acids. The CDR3 DNA is TGTGCCAGCAGTTTTGGTAGCGGCGAGCAGTACTTC. Translation: CASSFGSGEQYF. Full variable domain (missing parts from reference TRBV28 and TRBJ2-7): DVKVTQSSRYLVKRTGEKVFLECVQDMDHENMFWYRQDPGLGLRLIYFSYDVKMKEKGDIPEGYSVSREKKERFSLILESASTNQTSMYLCASSFGSGEQYFGPGTRLTVT.

This clone was observed once. V is TRBV2 and J is TRBJ2-2; TRBD1 matches 9 bases. The CDR3 is 15 residues long. V was pared by 6 bases and J by 2 bases, with 4 bases of the junction left unmatched. Germline loops: CDR1 SNHLY, CDR2 FYNNEI. Written as DNA, the CDR3 is TGTGCCAGCAGCCCGGGACAGGGAAACACCGGGGAGCTGTTTTTT. Translating gives CASSPGQGNTGELFF.

This chain joins TRBV27 and TRBJ1-5; D gene uncertain. V was trimmed by 5 bases and J by 4 bases, leaving 18 bases between them. The CDR3 is made up of 16 amino acids. CDR1 is MNHEY, CDR2 SMNVEV, per germline (reference sequence). The CDR3 bases are TGTGCCAGCAGTAACGCGCCGAGAGGGTCTAATCAGCCCCAGCATTTT. Translated, it gives CASSNAPRGSNQPQHF.

The chain uses TRBV13 and TRBJ2-7, with TRBD2 matching 7 bases. The CDR3 totals 18 residues. Germline CDR1 is PRHDT and CDR2 is FYEKMQ (reference sequence). V lost 2 bases and J lost 0; bases outside the gene matches: 13. CDR3: CASSLSPSGNAFSYEQYF. DNA for the CDR3: TGTGCCAGCAGCTTAAGCCCTAGCGGCAACGCCTTCTCCTACGAGCAGTACTTC.

The sample holds one count of this clone. The rearrangement uses TRBV5-1 and TRBJ1-2; 10 bases align to TRBD1. V shed 4 bases, J shed 1 base, and the junction held 13 bases outside the gene matches. The CDR3 is 18 amino acids. Germline V gene data show CDR1 as SGHRS and CDR2 as YFSETQ. CDR3 nucleotide sequence: TGCGCCAGCAGCCCTTGGTTAACGACAGGGGGCTATAACTATGGCTACACCTTC. Protein: CASSPWLTTGGYNYGYTF. The entire variable domain, with the rest obtained from reference TRBV5-1 and TRBJ1-2, is as follows: KAGVTQTPRYLIKTRGQQVTLSCSPISGHRSVSWYQQTPGQGLQFLFEYFSETQRNKGNFPGRFSGRQFSNSRSEMNVSTLELGDSALYLCASSPWLTTGGYNYGYTFGSGTRLTVV.

The V call is TRBV4-1, the J call TRBJ2-3; D is undetermined. Between the trimmed V and J ends, which lost 1 base and 6 bases, there was a span of 17 bases. The CDR3 covers 16 residues. CDR1 is MGHRA and CDR2 is YSYEKL in the germline V gene. As DNA, the CDR3 is TGCGCCAGCAGCCAAGGAGGTGACGTCGGCCCGGATACGCAGTATTTT. Protein: CASSQGGDVGPDTQYF.

The chain is built from TRBV11-2 and TRBJ2-5, with 12 bases lining up with TRBD2. The germline V gene encodes CDR1 SGHAT and CDR2 FQNNGV. The CDR3 is 17 residues long. The V segment lost 4 bases and the J segment 0 bases; nucleotides outside the gene matches: 6. The CDR3 DNA follows: TGTGCCAGCAGCTCCTGGACTAGCGGGACCTACCAAGAGACCCAGTACTTC. Protein: CASSSWTSGTYQETQYF.

The V gene is TRBV28, the J gene TRBJ2-1; D remains unclear. The germline V gene has CDR1 MDHEN and CDR2 SYDVKM. The CDR3 contains 13 residues. The V and J ends lost 3 bases and 0 bases respectively, with 3 bases between them. The CDR3 DNA reads as TGTGCCAGCAGTTTTAGCTCCTACAATGAGCAGTTCTTC. Its translation: CASSFSSYNEQFF. The variable domain in full, with the rest retrieved from reference TRBV28 and TRBJ2-1, is DVKVTQSSRYLVKRTGEKVFLECVQDMDHENMFWYRQDPGLGLRLIYFSYDVKMKEKGDIPEGYSVSREKKERFSLILESASTNQTSMYLCASSFSSYNEQFFGPGTRLTVL.

The genes are TRBV5-1 and TRBJ1-1, with D unresolved. The CDR3 has 12 residues. V was pared by 0 bases and J by 0 bases, with 0 bases between. Germline V gene sequence: CDR1 SGHRS, CDR2 YFSETQ. For the CDR3, the DNA is TGCGCCAGCAGCTTGGTGAACACTGAAGCTTTCTTT. It yields the protein CASSLVNTEAFF.

The chain employs TRBV2 and TRBJ2-1, with D possibly TRBD2 on 6 matching bases. V lost 7 bases and J 10 bases, leaving 23 bases between the germline ends. The CDR3 contains 15 residues. The germline CDR1 and CDR2 sequences are SNHLY and FYNNEI. In DNA, the CDR3 is TGTGCCAGCATGTGGTCGCGGGAAATACATATCGAGCAGTTCTTC. This gives the protein CASMWSREIHIEQFF.

This chain links TRBV7-9 with TRBJ2-2; D is undetermined. CDR3 size: 11 residues. V was pared by 5 bases and J by 11 bases, with 9 bases between. Germline V gene lookup returns CDR1 SEHNR and CDR2 FQNEAQ (reference sequence). CDR3 region: CASSQLRELFF. The CDR3 nucleotides read TGTGCCAGCAGCCAGCTTCGAGAGCTGTTTTTT.

The chain is built from TRBV4-1 and TRBJ2-5, with 8 bases fitting TRBD2. The DNA matches TRBJ2-7 better at its end, which makes the J call doubtful. The CDR3 spans 16 residues. Germline V CDR1 and CDR2: MGHRA, YSYEKL. The CDR3 nucleotides are TGCGCCAGCAGGCAACATAGCGGGGAAAGCTCCTACGAGCAGTACTTC. It translates to CASRQHSGESSYEQYF.

The chain couples TRBV2 to TRBJ2-7, with D uncertain. V lost 4 bases, J lost 2 bases, and 12 bases lay in between. Germline lookup yields CDR1 SNHLY and CDR2 FYNNEI. The CDR3 runs to 14 residues. This CDR3 is CASSAKPSPYEQYF. CDR3 coding DNA: TGTGCCAGCAGTGCGAAACCCTCTCCCTACGAGCAGTACTTC.

This rearrangement joins TRBV4-1 to TRBJ2-7; 10 bases agree with TRBD1. The CDR3 runs 13 residues. The germline V gene encodes CDR1 MGHRA and CDR2 YSYEKL. V dropped 6 bases and J dropped 5; count of bases not matched to a gene: 4. Here the CDR3 DNA reads TGCGCCAGCAGAGCGACAGGGGGCCACGAGCAGTACTTC. Protein sequence: CASRATGGHEQYF.

The genes are TRBV7-2 and TRBJ2-7; 8 bases agree with TRBD1. With 5 bases clipped from V and 2 bases from J, the junction kept 8 bases outside the gene matches. Germline V CDR1 and CDR2: SGHTA, FQGNSA. The CDR3 contains 15 residues. The CDR3 here is CASSARTGGTYEQYF. The CDR3 bases are TGTGCCAGCAGCGCAAGAACAGGGGGGACCTACGAGCAGTACTTC.